The 9 T cell receptor beta chains below were found in one sample sequenced in a study of cytomegalovirus exposure and HLA in healthy donors. The primer mix had 60 Vbeta and 13 Jbeta primers. Sequencing used immunoSEQ multiplex PCR; TCRdb keeps in-frame clones, though not all of them. The table shows just under 95,000 clones, with almost 85% occurring only once. The specimen sequenced was PBMCs. The receptors shown here come from a young woman in good health and CMV-seropositive.

J is TRBJ1-5 and V is TRBV18; TRBD1 is a possible D gene (6 bases). CDR1 and CDR2 from the germline V gene are KGHSH and LQKENI. This CDR3 is built from 17 residues. V shed 0 bases and J shed 0 bases, with 12 bases lying between them. CDR3 DNA sequence: TGTGCCAGCTCACCACCCAGTCAGGGGTATAGCAATCAGCCCCAGCATTTT. It is translated as CASSPPSQGYSNQPQHF. Full variable domain (remainder filled in from reference TRBV18 and TRBJ1-5): NAGVMQNPRHLVRRRGQEARLRCSPMKGHSHVYWYRQLPEEGLKFMVYLQKENIIDESGMPKERFSAEFPKEGPSILRIQQVVRGDSAAYFCASSPPSQGYSNQPQHFGDGTRLSIL.

The rearrangement uses TRBV5-1 and TRBJ2-7; tentatively, D is TRBD2 (6 bases). The ends were cut back, 0 bases at V and 0 bases at J, with 13 bases in the middle. Germline values: CDR1 SGHRS, CDR2 YFSETQ. This CDR3 is built from 16 residues. In DNA form, the CDR3 reads TGCGCCAGCAGCTTGGCCTGGGGCGGGGTCTCCTACGAGCAGTACTTC. Translating gives CASSLAWGGVSYEQYF.

This chain connects TRBV14 to TRBJ2-1; D is ambiguous. V was shortened by 0 bases and J by 7 bases, with 10 bases between the two germline ends. The CDR3 is 14 residues long. Germline V CDR1 and CDR2: SGHDN, FVKESK. The CDR3 sequence is CASSQDVMENEQFF. The CDR3 DNA reads as TGTGCCAGCAGCCAAGATGTGATGGAGAATGAGCAGTTCTTC.

The CDR3 DNA is TGTGCCAGCAGTTACCAGTATCCCACAGATACGCAGTATTTT. Translated, it gives CASSYQYPTDTQYF. The chain links TRBV6-5 to TRBJ2-3, with D unclear. The V gene's germline CDR1 is MNHEY and CDR2 SVGAGI. The CDR3 consists of 14 residues. V was shortened by 2 bases and J by 2 bases, with 8 bases between the two germline ends.

This sequence joins TRBV11-2 and TRBJ2-7, with D maybe TRBD2 (5 bases). Trimming left V 3 bases short and J 3 bases short, with 12 bases between. The CDR3 has 14 amino acids. CDR1 is SGHAT and CDR2 is FQNNGV in the germline V gene. This chain's CDR3 is CASSFVSVNYEQYF. For the CDR3, the DNA is TGTGCCAGCAGCTTTGTTAGCGTGAACTACGAGCAGTACTTC.

On this clone itself: In the same sample, other DNA sequences code for this CDR3. V is TRBV27 and J is TRBJ1-2; a weak D match, TRBD1 (5 bases). Trimming left V 0 bases short and J 8 bases short, with 13 bases between. The CDR3 runs 14 residues. CDR1 is MNHEY and CDR2 is SMNVEV in the germline V gene (reference sequence). This CDR3 reads CASSLSGQGGGYTF. CDR3 nucleotides: TGTGCCAGCAGTTTATCGGGGCAGGGAGGCGGCTACACCTTC.

This chain joins TRBV2 and TRBJ2-7; D not certain. The CDR3 spans 11 residues. Germline lookup yields CDR1 SNHLY and CDR2 FYNNEI. Deletions cut 8 bases from V and 1 base from J, with 6 bases between. The CDR3 here is CASSSSYEQYF. In nucleotides, the CDR3 is TGTGCCAGCTCTTCGTCCTACGAGCAGTACTTC.

This chain links TRBV27 with TRBJ2-5, with TRBD2 matching 11 bases. This CDR3 has 15 amino acids. Germline CDR1 reads MNHEY; CDR2 reads SMNVEV (reference sequence). With 6 bases clipped from V and 4 bases from J, the junction kept 7 bases outside the gene matches. DNA for the CDR3: TGTGCCAGCAGCCCTCATCTAGCGGGAGGAGAGACCCAGTACTTC. Translation gives CASSPHLAGGETQYF.

This clone was counted a few times. The V call is TRBV6-4, the J call TRBJ1-1; TRBD1 might be the D (6 bases). The CDR3 spans 15 residues. The germline V gene has CDR1 MRHNA and CDR2 SNTAGT. With 0 bases removed from V and 6 bases from J, the gap between germline ends came to 14 bases. CDR3 nucleotides: TGTGCCAGCAGTGACTCACAGGGCCAAAGGCCTGAAGCTTTCTTT. This sequence encodes CASSDSQGQRPEAFF.